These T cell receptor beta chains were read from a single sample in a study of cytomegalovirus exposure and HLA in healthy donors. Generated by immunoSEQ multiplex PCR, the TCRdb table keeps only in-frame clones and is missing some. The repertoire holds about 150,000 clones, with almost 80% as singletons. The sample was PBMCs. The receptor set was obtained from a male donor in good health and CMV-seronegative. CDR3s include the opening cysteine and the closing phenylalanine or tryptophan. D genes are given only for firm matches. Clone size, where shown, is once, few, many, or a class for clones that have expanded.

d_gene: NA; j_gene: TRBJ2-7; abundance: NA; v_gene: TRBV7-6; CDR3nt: TGTGCCAGCAGCTTAGGACAGGAGGCCTACGAGCAGTACTTC; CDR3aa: CASSLGQEAYEQYF
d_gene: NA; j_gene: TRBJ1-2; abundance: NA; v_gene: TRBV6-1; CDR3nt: TGTGCCAGCAGAAAGTGGGGGGAGGCTTTGGGCTACACCTTC; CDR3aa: CASRKWGEALGYTF
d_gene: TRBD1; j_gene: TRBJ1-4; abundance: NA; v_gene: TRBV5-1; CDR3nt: TGCGCCAGCAGCCCAAATGGACAGGGGGGAAACGAAAAACTGTTTTTT; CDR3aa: CASSPNGQGGNEKLFF
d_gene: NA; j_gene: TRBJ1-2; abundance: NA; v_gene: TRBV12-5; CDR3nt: TGTGCTAGTGGTTCATTTTCGGTGGACTATGGCTACACCTTC; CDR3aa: CASGSFSVDYGYTF
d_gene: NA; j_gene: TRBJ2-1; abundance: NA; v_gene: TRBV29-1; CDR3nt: TGCAGCGTTGGGGCAGACAATGAGCAGTTCTTC; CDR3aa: CSVGADNEQFF
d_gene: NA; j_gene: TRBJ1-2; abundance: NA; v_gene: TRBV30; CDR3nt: TGTGCCTGGAGTGTAGCTCGGGATGGCTACACCTTC; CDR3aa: CAWSVARDGYTF
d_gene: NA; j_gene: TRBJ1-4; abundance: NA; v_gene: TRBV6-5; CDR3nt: TGTGCCAGCAGTTACGGGGCAGGTTCTGAAAAACTGTTTTTT; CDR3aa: CASSYGAGSEKLFF
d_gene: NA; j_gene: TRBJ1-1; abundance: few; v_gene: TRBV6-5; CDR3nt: TGTGCCAGCAGTTACTCTTTCGCTACAGGTAACACTGAAGCTTTCTTT; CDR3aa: CASSYSFATGNTEAFF
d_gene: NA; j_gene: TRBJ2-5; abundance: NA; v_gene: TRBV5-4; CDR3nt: TGTGCCAGCAGCTTGGGGGGAACTCAGGGACAAGAGACCCAGTACTTC; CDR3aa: CASSLGGTQGQETQYF
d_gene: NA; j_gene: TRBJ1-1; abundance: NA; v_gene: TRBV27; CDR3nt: TGTGCCAGCAGTCCGGTTCTCACAGCTTTGAACACTGAAGCTTTCTTT; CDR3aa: CASSPVLTALNTEAFF
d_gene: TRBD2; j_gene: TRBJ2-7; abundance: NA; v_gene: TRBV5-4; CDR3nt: TGTGCCAGCAGCTTGGCTAGGGGACTAGCCTTCTACGAGCAGTACTTC; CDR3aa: CASSLARGLAFYEQYF
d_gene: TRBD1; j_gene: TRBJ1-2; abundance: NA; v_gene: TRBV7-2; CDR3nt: TGTGCCAGCAGCTTTCGGCAGGGGGCCTACGGCTACACCTTC; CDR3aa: CASSFRQGAYGYTF
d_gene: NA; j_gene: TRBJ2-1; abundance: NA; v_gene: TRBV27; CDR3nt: TGTGCCAGCGCCCCAAGGAGGGGATACAATGAGCAGTTCTTC; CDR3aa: CASAPRRGYNEQFF
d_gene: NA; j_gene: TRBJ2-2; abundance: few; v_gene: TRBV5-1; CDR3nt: TGCGCCAGCACCAGACTTAGCCCCGGGGGGGAGCTGTTTTTT; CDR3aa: CASTRLSPGGELFF
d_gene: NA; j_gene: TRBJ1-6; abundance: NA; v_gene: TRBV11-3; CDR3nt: TGTGCCAGCAGCTTAGAGGGGATAGGGGCCGCCATTAATTCACCCCTCCACTTT; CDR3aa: CASSLEGIGAAINSPLHF
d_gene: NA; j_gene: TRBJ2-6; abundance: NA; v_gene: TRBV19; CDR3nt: TGTGCCAGTAGCTCGGGACACCGAACCTCTGGGGCCAACGTCCTGACTTTC; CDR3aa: CASSSGHRTSGANVLTF
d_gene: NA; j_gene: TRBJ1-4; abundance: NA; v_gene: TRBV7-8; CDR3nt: TGTGCCAGCAGCCGCGGGGTTAATGAAAAACTGTTTTTT; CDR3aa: CASSRGVNEKLFF
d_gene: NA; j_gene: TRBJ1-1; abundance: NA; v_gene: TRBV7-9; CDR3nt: TGTGCCAGCAGCCTTGGGACAAGCGGCACTGAAGCTTTCTTT; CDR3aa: CASSLGTSGTEAFF
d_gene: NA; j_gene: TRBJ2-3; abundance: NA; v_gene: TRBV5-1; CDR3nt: TGCGCCAGCAGCCTGGACGGGTCCACAGATACGCAGTATTTT; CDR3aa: CASSLDGSTDTQYF
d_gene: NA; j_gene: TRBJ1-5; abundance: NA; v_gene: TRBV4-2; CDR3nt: TGTGCCAGCAGCCCGGAGGGGGGGTCCGTTGGCAATCAGCCCCAGCATTTT; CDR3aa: CASSPEGGSVGNQPQHF
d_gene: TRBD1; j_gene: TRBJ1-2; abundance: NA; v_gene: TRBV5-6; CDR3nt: TGTGCCAGCAGTCTGGACAGGGGGCTATTGGACGATGGCTACACCTTC; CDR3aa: CASSLDRGLLDDGYTF
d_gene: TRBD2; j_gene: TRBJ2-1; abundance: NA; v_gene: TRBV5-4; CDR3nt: TGTGCCAGCAGCTTGGGGGGACTAGCGGGGTACAATGAGCAGTTCTTC; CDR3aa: CASSLGGLAGYNEQFF
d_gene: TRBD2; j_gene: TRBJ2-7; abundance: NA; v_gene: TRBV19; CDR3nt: TGTGCCAGTAGTCCGGGGCCGGGACTAGCGGGAGAAAGCGAGCAGTACTTC; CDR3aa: CASSPGPGLAGESEQYF
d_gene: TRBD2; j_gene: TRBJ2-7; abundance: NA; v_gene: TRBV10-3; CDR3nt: TGTGCCATCAGTCCCGGGACTAGCGGGGGACTATCCTACGAGCAGTACTTC; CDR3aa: CAISPGTSGGLSYEQYF
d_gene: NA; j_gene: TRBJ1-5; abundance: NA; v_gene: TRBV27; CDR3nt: TGTGCCAGCAGTTACCGGGACACTAATCAGCCCCAGCATTTT; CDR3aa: CASSYRDTNQPQHF
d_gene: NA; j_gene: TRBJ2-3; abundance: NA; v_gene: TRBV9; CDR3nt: TGTGCCAGCAGCGTAGCCCCCAGGCAGGCTCCCAGCACAGATACGCAGTATTTT; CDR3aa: CASSVAPRQAPSTDTQYF
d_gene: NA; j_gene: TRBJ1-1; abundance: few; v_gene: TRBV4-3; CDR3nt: TGCGCCAGCAGCCAAGCCGGTCAGGGGAAGATGAACACTGAAGCTTTCTTT; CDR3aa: CASSQAGQGKMNTEAFF
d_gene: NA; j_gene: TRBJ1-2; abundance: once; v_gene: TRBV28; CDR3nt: TGTGCCAGCAGTCTCACACGGGGAGGGATCTATGGCTACACCTTC; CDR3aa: CASSLTRGGIYGYTF
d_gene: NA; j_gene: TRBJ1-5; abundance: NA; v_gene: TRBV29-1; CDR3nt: TGCAGCGTTGCCGGAGGTGGCAATCAGCCCCAGCATTTT; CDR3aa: CSVAGGGNQPQHF
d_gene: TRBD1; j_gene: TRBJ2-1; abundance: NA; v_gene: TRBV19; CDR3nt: TGTGCCAGTACCATGACAGGGTTCCACAATGAGCAGTTCTTC; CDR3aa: CASTMTGFHNEQFF
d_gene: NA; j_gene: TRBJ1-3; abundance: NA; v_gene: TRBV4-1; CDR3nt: TGCGCCAGCAGCCAAGCCTCCGGGGGAACTGGAAACACCATATATTTT; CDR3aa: CASSQASGGTGNTIYF
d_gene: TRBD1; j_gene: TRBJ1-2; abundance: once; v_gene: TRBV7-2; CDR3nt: TGTGCCAGCAGCCAGCTACTGACAGGGGGCGGTGGCTACACCTTC; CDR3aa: CASSQLLTGGGGYTF
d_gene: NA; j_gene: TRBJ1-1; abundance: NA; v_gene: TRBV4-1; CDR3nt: TGCGCCAGCAGCCAAGATCCAGGGATCAACACTGAAGCTTTCTTT; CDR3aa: CASSQDPGINTEAFF
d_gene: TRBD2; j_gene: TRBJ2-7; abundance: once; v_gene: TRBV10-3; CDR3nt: TGTGCCACCACAGCGGGAGGGAATTACGAGCAGTACTTC; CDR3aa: CATTAGGNYEQYF
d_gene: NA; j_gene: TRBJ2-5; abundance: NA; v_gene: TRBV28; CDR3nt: TGTGCCAGCATTTGGGGTGGGGCGGGACGGGCGACCCAGTACTTC; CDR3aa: CASIWGGAGRATQYF
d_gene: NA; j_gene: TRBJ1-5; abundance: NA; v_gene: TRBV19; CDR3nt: TGTGCCAGTAGTATCCCGAATCAGCCCCAGCATTTT; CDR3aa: CASSIPNQPQHF
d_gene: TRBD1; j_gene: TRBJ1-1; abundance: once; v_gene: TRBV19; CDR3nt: TGTGCCAGTAGGGTAGGGGGCTTAACGAACACTGAAGCTTTCTTT; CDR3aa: CASRVGGLTNTEAFF
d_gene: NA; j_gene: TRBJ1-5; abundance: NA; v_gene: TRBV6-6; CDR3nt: TGTGCCAGCGTGTCGTTAAGCAATCAGCCCCAGCATTTT; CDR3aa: CASVSLSNQPQHF
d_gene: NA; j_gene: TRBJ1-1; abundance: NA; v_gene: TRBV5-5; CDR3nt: TGTGCCAGCAGCCAATCGGGGGTGAACACTGAAGCTTTCTTT; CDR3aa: CASSQSGVNTEAFF
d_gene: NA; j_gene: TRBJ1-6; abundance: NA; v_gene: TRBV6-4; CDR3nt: TGTGCCAGCAGTGAGAGTCGACAGCATAATTCACCCCTCCACTTT; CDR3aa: CASSESRQHNSPLHF
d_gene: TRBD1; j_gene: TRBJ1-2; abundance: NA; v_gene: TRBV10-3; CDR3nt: TGTGCCATCAAGCTGAGCTCAGGGGGCGCAGGTGGCTACACCTTC; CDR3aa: CAIKLSSGGAGGYTF
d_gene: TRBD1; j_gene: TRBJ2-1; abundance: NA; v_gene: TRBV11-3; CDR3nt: TGTGCCAGCAGCTTAGGGGCAGGGGGTAATGAGCAGTTCTTC; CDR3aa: CASSLGAGGNEQFF
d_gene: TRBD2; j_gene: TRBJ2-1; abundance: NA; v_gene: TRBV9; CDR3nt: TGTGCCAGCAGCGTAGGGACTAGTTACAATGAGCAGTTCTTC; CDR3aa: CASSVGTSYNEQFF
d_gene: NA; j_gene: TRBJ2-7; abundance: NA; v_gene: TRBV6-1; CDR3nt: TGTGCCAGCAATAGCGGTTCCACCCTCTACGAGCAGTACTTC; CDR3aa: CASNSGSTLYEQYF
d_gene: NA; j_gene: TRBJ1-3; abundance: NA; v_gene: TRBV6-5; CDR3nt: TGTGCCAGCAGTTACGGGCAGGGTTCAAACACCATATATTTT; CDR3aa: CASSYGQGSNTIYF
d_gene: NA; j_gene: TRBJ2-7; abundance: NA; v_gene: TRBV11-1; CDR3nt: TGTGCCAGCAGCTTAGAGGCAGGACACTACGAGCAGTACTTC; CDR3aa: CASSLEAGHYEQYF
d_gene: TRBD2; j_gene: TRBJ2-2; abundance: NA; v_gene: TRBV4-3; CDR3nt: TGCGCCAGCAGCCCCAGGTCTAGCGGGACGAACACCGGGGAGCTGTTTTTT; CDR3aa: CASSPRSSGTNTGELFF
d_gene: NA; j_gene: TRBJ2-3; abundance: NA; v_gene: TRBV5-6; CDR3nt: TGTGCCAGCAGCGACAGCCCGCCCACAGATACGCAGTATTTT; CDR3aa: CASSDSPPTDTQYF
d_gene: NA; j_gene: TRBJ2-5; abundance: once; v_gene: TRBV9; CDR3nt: TGTGCCAGCAGCCCAGGTTACGAAGAGACCCAGTACTTC; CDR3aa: CASSPGYEETQYF
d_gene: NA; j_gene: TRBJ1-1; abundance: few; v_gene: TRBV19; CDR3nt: TGTGCCAGTAGTATGGGAGGGAGCACTGAAGCTTTCTTT; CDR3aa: CASSMGGSTEAFF